A selection of T cell receptor beta chains follows, all from one sample in a study of T cells in Graves' hyperthyroidism and ophthalmopathy. TCRdb processed the multiplex PCR reads anew with MiXCR; each CDR3 protein has one entry. This sample has 500,000 to 800,000 distinct CDR3 sequences, with around 13% found just once. The sample comprised blood. These receptors were obtained from a woman in her fifties or sixties with Graves' ophthalmopathy. Each CDR3 is given with its conserved first and last residue. The D gene is left open where the match is weak. Clone size is given for some rows only: seen once, a few or many times, or a class if the clone is expanded.

>many|TRBV20-1|TRBD1|TRBJ1-3
TGCAGTGCTAGAGACCGGACAGGACCTGGAAACACCATATATTTT
CSARDRTGPGNTIYF
>NA|TRBV29-1|NA|TRBJ1-2
TGCAGCGTTGATATCGGCCTAGGCTACACCTTC
CSVDIGLGYTF
>NA|TRBV24-1|TRBD2|TRBJ2-2
TGTGCCACCAGTGATCCATGGACTAGCGGGAGGATTCACACCGGGGAGCTGTTTTTT
CATSDPWTSGRIHTGELFF
>many|TRBV7-2|TRBD2|TRBJ2-7
TGTGCCAGCAGCCGGGTCCAGCGGGAGTACGAGCAGTACTTC
CASSRVQREYEQYF
>many|TRBV6-2/TRBV6-3|TRBD2|TRBJ2-2
TGTGCCAGCAGAGCTACTAGCGTTACCGGGGAGCTGTTTTTT
CASRATSVTGELFF
>few|TRBV10-3|TRBD1|TRBJ1-3
TGTGCCATCAGGGGGACAGGGCTTGGAAACACCATATATTTT
CAIRGTGLGNTIYF
>many|TRBV28|NA|TRBJ1-4
TGTGCCAGCAGTACCGGGACGTTTGCGGAAAAACTGTTTTTT
CASSTGTFAEKLFF
>NA|TRBV30|NA|TRBJ2-4
TGTGCCTGGAGTAAGACGGTAGCCAAAAACATTCAGTACTTC
CAWSKTVAKNIQYF
>NA|TRBV5-1|TRBD2|TRBJ2-5
TGCGCCAGCAGCGACCCGTATTTAGCGGGAGGCCACAACTCTCAAGAGACCCAGTACTTC
CASSDPYLAGGHNSQETQYF
>NA|TRBV30|NA|TRBJ1-1
TGTGCCTGGAGCACAGACAGGAACACTGAAGCTTTCTTT
CAWSTDRNTEAFF
>many|TRBV6-5|NA|TRBJ2-2
TGTGCCAGCAGTTACTTCTGGGGCGGAGCGAACACCGGGGAGCTGTTTTTT
CASSYFWGGANTGELFF
>many|TRBV28|TRBD1|TRBJ2-5
TGTGCCAGCAATGGACAGGGGGCGTCAGAGACCCAGTACTTC
CASNGQGASETQYF
>many|TRBV30|NA|TRBJ2-1
TGTGCCTGGAGAGACATGGAAGGTCTCCAGTTCTTC
CAWRDMEGLQFF
>many|TRBV7-2|NA|TRBJ1-1
TGTGCCAGCAGCTTAGAAGGTTCTCCGAGGACTGAAGCTTTCTTT
CASSLEGSPRTEAFF
>NA|TRBV11-3|NA|TRBJ2-1
TGTGCCAGCAGCTTACAAGGTCGGAACTACAATGAGCAGTTCTTC
CASSLQGRNYNEQFF
>few|TRBV5-1|NA|TRBJ2-7
TGCGCCAGCAGCAAAGAAGACTGGACCGGGGAGCAGTACTTC
CASSKEDWTGEQYF
>many|TRBV3-1|NA|TRBJ1-2
TGTGCCAGCAGCCAAGAACGGGGCTATGGCTACACCTTC
CASSQERGYGYTF
>NA|TRBV10-3|TRBD1|TRBJ2-2
TGTGCCATCAGAACAAACAGGGGCCCGAACACCGGGGAGCTGTTTTTT
CAIRTNRGPNTGELFF
>many|TRBV18|TRBD1|TRBJ2-7
TGTGCCAGCTCACCAATCGGTCAGGGGGACCCCTACGAGCAGTACTTC
CASSPIGQGDPYEQYF
>NA|TRBV7-8|NA|TRBJ2-3
TGTGCCAGCAGCCGAGCGTACTCTAGCACAGATACGCAGTATTTT
CASSRAYSSTDTQYF
>many|TRBV24-1|NA|TRBJ2-7
TGTGCCACCAGTGATACTACAGCGTACGAGCAGTACTTC
CATSDTTAYEQYF
>NA|TRBV6-1|NA|TRBJ2-3
TGTGCCAGCAGTGAAGTGTGGGGGGCAGATACGCAGTATTTT
CASSEVWGADTQYF
>few|TRBV20-1|TRBD2|TRBJ2-7
TGCAGTGCTAGAGATCTGGGACTAGCTACCTACGAGCAGTACTTC
CSARDLGLATYEQYF
>many|TRBV7-8|NA|TRBJ2-4
TGTGCCAGCAGCTTGGGTTTAGAGCGGCTAGCCAAAAACATTCAGTACTTC
CASSLGLERLAKNIQYF
>few|TRBV5-1|NA|TRBJ2-2
TGCGCCAGCAGCTACGGGAGTAGCGCCGGGGAGCTGTTTTTT
CASSYGSSAGELFF
>many|TRBV3-1|NA|TRBJ1-3
TGTGCCAGCAGCCGCCGGGAGAGAAACACCATATATTTT
CASSRRERNTIYF
>many|TRBV2|NA|TRBJ2-5
TGTGCCAGCAGTGAACAGGGGCGCCCCCAAGAGACCCAGTACTTC
CASSEQGRPQETQYF
>NA|TRBV20-1|TRBD2|TRBJ2-4
TGCAGTGCTAGACTAGCGGGATATATCAAAAACATTCAGTACTTC
CSARLAGYIKNIQYF
>NA|TRBV7-2|NA|TRBJ2-5
TGTGCCAGCAGCTTAGATCTATATGAGGAGACCCAGTACTTC
CASSLDLYEETQYF
>many|TRBV19|TRBD1|TRBJ1-5
TGTGCCAGTAGCGAACTGACAGGGGGCGGCAATCAGCCCCAGCATTTT
CASSELTGGGNQPQHF
>NA|TRBV30|TRBD1|TRBJ1-4
TGTGCCTGGGGTAGGACAGGCCCCAACTTGGGAGCCGTGTTTTTT
CAWGRTGPNLGAVFF
>NA|TRBV7-9|NA|TRBJ2-1
TGTGCCAGCAGAGGGCGGGATGAGCAGTTCTTC
CASRGRDEQFF
>few|TRBV15|NA|TRBJ2-3
TGTGCCACCAGCAAGACCTACGGAGCCCTCACAGATACGCAGTATTTT
CATSKTYGALTDTQYF
>once|TRBV7-9|NA|TRBJ2-1
TGCGCCAGCAGCCGCACCCCTTCCCCGGGGTACAATGAGCAGTTCTTC
CASSRTPSPGYNEQFF
>many|TRBV5-5|NA|TRBJ2-1
TGTGCCAGCAGCTTTCAGGGGCATGAGCAGTTCTTC
CASSFQGHEQFF
>few|TRBV6-5|TRBD1|TRBJ1-2
TGTGCCAGCAGTTACTCAGGACAGGGTGCTGGGGGCTACACCTTC
CASSYSGQGAGGYTF
>many|TRBV30|TRBD1|TRBJ1-1
TGTGCCTGGGACAGGGAGTCAGCACTTGAAGCTTTCTTT
CAWDRESALEAFF
>many|TRBV2|TRBD2|TRBJ2-7
TGTGCCACGAGGACTAGCCCCAACGAGCAGTACTTC
CATRTSPNEQYF
>many|TRBV28|NA|TRBJ1-5
TGTGCCAGCATACCCGGGCCGAATGAGGGGCAGCCCCAGCATTTT
CASIPGPNEGQPQHF
>many|TRBV5-1|NA|TRBJ2-1
TGCGCCAGCAGCCCACCGGGACGGAGTGTGAATGAGCAGTTCTTC
CASSPPGRSVNEQFF
>NA|TRBV20-1|NA|TRBJ1-2
TGCAGTGCGACGGTTGGTTACTATGGCTACACCTTC
CSATVGYYGYTF
>many|TRBV20-1|NA|TRBJ2-1
TGCAGTGCTAGAGATGGTGCGCGAGCGGATACCTACAATGAGCAGTTCTTC
CSARDGARADTYNEQFF
>many|TRBV30|NA|TRBJ1-1
TGTGCCTGTGACAAGGGCACTGAAGCTTTCTTT
CACDKGTEAFF
>many|TRBV28|TRBD2|TRBJ2-3
TGTGCCAGCAGTTTCGGACTAGCGGGAGCGGCAGATACGCAGTATTTT
CASSFGLAGAADTQYF
>few|TRBV29-1|TRBD1|TRBJ1-1
TGCAGCACGAGAGCAGGGGGTGGGGACACTGAAGCTTTCTTT
CSTRAGGGDTEAFF
>many|TRBV11-2|NA|TRBJ2-3
TGTGCCAGCAGCTTAGCTCAGGGATGGTGGGACCTAGATACGCAGTATTTT
CASSLAQGWWDLDTQYF
>NA|TRBV24-1|NA|TRBJ2-3
TGTGCCACCAGTGACAAATACAGGGTTGACACGCAGTATTTT
CATSDKYRVDTQYF
>many|TRBV12-3/TRBV12-4|TRBD2|TRBJ2-7
TGTGCCAGCAGTTTCCACGCTAGCGGGAGTTACGAGCAGTACTTC
CASSFHASGSYEQYF
>few|TRBV6-1|NA|TRBJ2-3
TGTGCCAGCAGAAGGAGGGCGGCAGATACGCAGTATTTT
CASRRRAADTQYF
>many|TRBV5-1|TRBD1|TRBJ2-1
TGCGCCAGCAGCCGAACTCCGGGACAGGGTTATGAGCAGTTCTTC
CASSRTPGQGYEQFF
>many|TRBV5-1|TRBD2|TRBJ2-7
TGCGCCAGCAGCTTGGACCTAGCGGGAGGCGAGCAGTACTTC
CASSLDLAGGEQYF
>NA|TRBV7-7|TRBD2|TRBJ2-1
TGTGCTAGCAGCCCCGGTCTAGCGGGAGGGTTCAATGAGCAGTTCTTC
CASSPGLAGGFNEQFF
>NA|TRBV3-1|TRBD2|TRBJ2-1
TGTGCCAGCAGCCCAAGTGGGTCCGCGGGAGGCTTCTACAATGAGCAGTTCTTC
CASSPSGSAGGFYNEQFF
>few|TRBV12-3/TRBV12-4|NA|TRBJ2-7
TGTGCCAGCAGTTCCGGGACCCGACACGAGCAGTACTTC
CASSSGTRHEQYF
>NA|TRBV3-1|NA|TRBJ1-6
TGTGCCAGCAGCCATTTAGACACCCTCCACTTT
CASSHLDTLHF
>NA|TRBV12-3/TRBV12-4|NA|TRBJ1-3
TGTGCCAGCAGTTTGGGCCGTCTCATATATTTT
CASSLGRLIYF
>NA|TRBV2|NA|TRBJ2-1
TGTGCCACCAGTGAGTGGCCCCGCGGGTCAGGCGAGCAGTTCTTC
CATSEWPRGSGEQFF